This TCR beta chain appears in the sequencing data of a study of STAT5B mutations in CD4+ large granular lymphocyte leukemia. General observations from the study: Top patient clones used TRBV06 genes more often: 8/27 versus 2/35 in controls. Without HLA matching, higher CD4+ than CD8+ T-LGLL clonality could reflect small sample size.

In the authors' methods: Productive clonotypes were detectable down to 2.59 x 10-5 frequency. Sequenced by immunoSEQ multiplex PCR; TCRdb stores in-frame clones only, minus some. That table furnishes V, J and clone size, whereas the DNA furnished D and trimming. The sample yields tens of thousands of clones, around 80% seen once. Control samples were healthy donors' buffy coats. About this clone: Its matching antigen is unknown.

This CDR3 comprises 17 residues. Germline V CDR1 and CDR2: MNHEY, SMNVEV (reference sequence). Trimming shortened V by 2 bases and J by 7 bases, and 18 bases separated the two germline ends. The J gene is TRBJ1-6, the V gene TRBV27, with D possibly TRBD1 on 5 matching bases. The clonotype comes from a human donor in good health. The material sequenced was CD4+ T cells from blood buffy coats. DNA of the CDR3: TGTGCCAGCAGTTTAGTTCTAGGGGTGGGGGAAAATTCACCCCTCCACTTT. As protein: CASSLVLGVGENSPLHF.